The 29 T cell receptor beta chains below were found in one sample sequenced in a study of blood T cell repertoires in COVID-19. The table came from immunoSEQ multiplex PCR; TCRdb's copy has only in-frame clones and leaves some out. This table holds roughly 300,000 clones, roughly 86% found once. Sequenced input: peripheral blood. The receptors here all came from a woman aged 50 to 60 with acute or convalescent COVID-19.

The CDR3 DNA reads as TGTGCCACCTCGGTGGGCGGGTACACAGATACGCAGTATTTT. It yields the protein CATSVGGYTDTQYF. This rearrangement joins TRBV27 to TRBJ2-3; a possible D gene is TRBD2 (5 bases). CDR3 size: 14 residues. The ends were cut back, 10 bases at V and 2 bases at J, with 16 bases in the middle. The germline V gene has CDR1 MNHEY and CDR2 SMNVEV (reference sequence).

This clone showed up many times. V usage is TRBV11-2 and J usage is TRBJ1-5, with D tentatively TRBD1 (6 bases). Germline loops: CDR1 SGHAT, CDR2 FQNNGV. The CDR3 covers 13 residues. V lost 4 bases, J lost 7 bases, and 11 bases lay in between. The CDR3 region is CASSSRGSQPQHF. In DNA, the CDR3 is TGTGCCAGCAGCTCGAGGGGGTCCCAGCCCCAGCATTTT. The full variable domain, its missing parts supplied by reference TRBV11-2 and TRBJ1-5, is EAGVAQSPRYKIIEKRQSVAFWCNPISGHATLYWYQQILGQGPKLLIQFQNNGVVDDSQLPKDRFSAERLKGVDSTLKIQPAKLEDSAVYLCASSSRGSQPQHFGDGTRLSIL.

This clone was seen only a few times. The chain has TRBV6-5 and TRBJ1-4, with 8 bases aligning to TRBD1. From germline, CDR1 is MNHEY and CDR2 SVGAGI. V gave up 7 bases and J gave up 6 bases; unmatched junction bases: 7. The CDR3 sequence is 14 residues long. CDR3 region: CASNQDRVDEKLFF. Here the CDR3 DNA reads TGTGCCAGCAACCAGGACAGGGTGGATGAAAAACTGTTTTTT.

This chain uses TRBV10-3 with TRBJ1-1, with D uncertain. CDR1 ENHRY and CDR2 SYGVKD come from the germline V gene. V dropped 7 bases and J dropped 1 base, with 7 bases sitting between them. This CDR3 is 12 amino acids long. CDR3 DNA: TGTGCCATCAACCCGGGGAACACTGAAGCTTTCTTT. Translation: CAINPGNTEAFF.

The chain combines TRBV27 with TRBJ2-7; TRBD2 agrees at 8 bases. Germline trimming cut 5 bases from V and 7 bases from J; bases unmatched to any gene: 13. Germline CDR1 and CDR2: MNHEY and SMNVEV (reference sequence). The CDR3 has 15 residues. CDR3 in amino acids: CASSAFGTSVEEQYF. DNA of the CDR3: TGTGCCAGCAGTGCCTTCGGGACTAGTGTTGAGGAGCAGTACTTC.

This rearrangement joins TRBV30 to TRBJ2-3; TRBD2 might be the D (6 bases). CDR3 size: 14 residues. The germline CDR1 and CDR2 sequences are GTSNPN and SVGIG (reference sequence). V was cut by 4 bases and J by 5 bases, with 16 bases left in between. CDR3 sequence: CAWNMWEVGDTQYF. CDR3 sequence (DNA): TGTGCCTGGAACATGTGGGAGGTAGGAGATACGCAGTATTTT.

The gene calls are TRBV3-1 (or the pseudogene TRBV3-2) and TRBJ1-4; maybe TRBD1 (5 bases). Germline V gene sequence: CDR1 LGHDT, CDR2 YNNKEL (reference sequence). CDR3 length: 15 residues. V was clipped by 2 bases and J by 4 bases, with 11 bases between them. Here the CDR3 reads CASSQFQGVNEKLFF. CDR3 sequence (DNA): TGTGCCAGCAGCCAATTTCAGGGTGTTAATGAAAAACTGTTTTTT.

The V and J genes are TRBV13 and TRBJ1-1; D is unclear. The CDR3 length is 14 residues. V dropped 5 bases and J dropped 1 base, with 11 bases sitting between them. From germline, CDR1 is PRHDT and CDR2 FYEKMQ (reference sequence). The CDR3 coding sequence is TGTGCCAGCAGCGTGAGGTTTAAGAACACTGAAGCTTTCTTT. It translates to CASSVRFKNTEAFF.

The V and J genes are TRBV18 and TRBJ2-1, with 11 bases aligning to TRBD2. The CDR3 contains 16 residues. From germline, CDR1 is KGHSH and CDR2 LQKENI. With V trimmed by 5 bases and J by 7 bases, 10 bases remained unmatched. CDR3 DNA: TGTGCCAGCTCATCGCTAGCGGGAGGTAGTAGGAATGAGCAGTTCTTC. This gives the protein CASSSLAGGSRNEQFF.

This clone occurred a few times. V and J are TRBV2 and TRBJ2-7; D remains ambiguous. The ends were cut back, 4 bases at V and 2 bases at J, with 12 bases in the middle. In germline, CDR1 is SNHLY, CDR2 FYNNEI. This CDR3 spans 14 amino acids. The CDR3 region has the DNA TGTGCCAGCAGTGGTCTCTTACTGCCCTACGAGCAGTACTTC. Its translation is CASSGLLLPYEQYF.

The chain employs TRBV4-3 and TRBJ2-3, with 13 positions matching TRBD2. V lost 1 base and J lost 8; bases outside the gene matches: 9. In germline, CDR1 is LGHNA, CDR2 YSLEER. There are 17 residues in the CDR3. This CDR3 is CASSQASLAGGLPTQYF. CDR3 bases: TGCGCCAGCAGCCAAGCCTCACTAGCGGGAGGGCTCCCTACGCAGTATTTT.

The rearrangement joins TRBV7-9 to TRBJ2-1; the match to TRBD2 covers 8 bases. Trimming removed 6 bases from V and 4 bases from J; junction bases left unmatched: 8. The CDR3 extends over 15 amino acids. Germline V gene sequence: CDR1 SEHNR, CDR2 FQNEAQ (reference sequence). CDR3 in amino acids: CASRPGTSGYNEQFF. CDR3 DNA: TGTGCCAGCAGACCCGGGACTAGTGGATACAATGAGCAGTTCTTC. Looking up the rest from reference TRBV7-9 and TRBJ2-1 gives the full variable domain: DTGVSQNPRHKITKRGQNVTFRCDPISEHNRLYWYRQTLGQGPEFLTYFQNEAQLEKSRLLSDRFSAERPKGSFSTLEIQRTEQGDSAMYLCASRPGTSGYNEQFFGPGTRLTVL.

This chain connects TRBV7-2 to TRBJ2-1; D may be TRBD1 (6 bases). The germline V gene encodes CDR1 SGHTA and CDR2 FQGNSA. The CDR3 covers 14 residues. The V and J ends lost 2 bases and 3 bases respectively, with 8 bases between them. Written as DNA, the CDR3 is TGTGCCAGCAGCTTAAGGGGGAACTACAATGAGCAGTTCTTC. It specifies CASSLRGNYNEQFF.

The chain joins TRBV24-1 to TRBJ2-2; D possibly corresponds to TRBD1 (5 bases). CDR1 and CDR2 (germline): KGHDR, SFDVKD. There are 17 residues in the CDR3. V was trimmed by 3 bases and J by 5 bases, leaving 18 bases between them. In DNA, the CDR3 is TGTGCCACCAGTGATGGCCAGGGCGGCGTCCGGACCGGGGAGCTGTTTTTT. Translation gives CATSDGQGGVRTGELFF.

The rearrangement links TRBV6-5 to TRBJ1-6; the match to TRBD1 covers 10 bases. After removal of 6 bases from V and 5 bases from J, the junction contained 4 bases not matched to a gene. This CDR3 has 15 amino acids. The germline V gene encodes CDR1 MNHEY and CDR2 SVGAGI. CDR3 DNA sequence: TGTGCCAGCAGCACCGGGACAGGGGATAATTCACCCCTCCACTTT. Encoded protein: CASSTGTGDNSPLHF.

This clone occurred once. This chain uses TRBV19 with TRBJ2-3, with D perhaps TRBD2 (6 bases). The CDR3 is 14 residues long. The V gene's germline CDR1 is LNHDA and CDR2 SQIVND (reference sequence). The V and J ends lost 8 bases and 2 bases respectively, with 14 bases between them. CDR3 coding DNA: TGTGCCAGTGCCCCGGACTACTCCACAGATACGCAGTATTTT. Amino acids: CASAPDYSTDTQYF.

This clone was counted a single time. The rearrangement links TRBV5-1 to TRBJ2-6, with 12 positions matching TRBD1. The ends lost 4 bases at V and 2 bases at J; junction bases unmatched: 4. The germline V gene has CDR1 SGHRS and CDR2 YFSETQ. The CDR3 loop spans 17 amino acids. CDR3 DNA: TGCGCCAGCAGCCCGGGACAGGGGGCTCCTGGGGCCAACGTCCTGACTTTC. Translated, it gives CASSPGQGAPGANVLTF.

The CDR3 region is CASSHPQTGETQYF. For the CDR3, the DNA is TGCGCCAGCAGCCATCCTCAAACCGGGGAGACCCAGTACTTC. The chain is built from TRBV4-1 and TRBJ2-5; D is undetermined. Germline V lookup: CDR1 MGHRA, CDR2 YSYEKL. V was cut by 3 bases and J by 5 bases, with 13 bases left in between. The CDR3 spans 14 residues.

This chain joins TRBV7-8 and TRBJ2-1; 8 bases map to TRBD1. V dropped 6 bases and J dropped 10; count of bases not matched to a gene: 20. The CDR3 has 17 residues. CDR1 and CDR2 from the germline V gene are SGHVS and FQNEAQ. The CDR3 here is CASSSLAGQGAAYEQFF. CDR3 sequence (DNA): TGTGCCAGCAGTTCACTCGCAGGGCAGGGGGCGGCGTACGAGCAGTTCTTC.

This clone was observed a few times. The J gene is TRBJ2-1, the V gene TRBV7-8, with TRBD1 matching over 9 bases. CDR1 is SGHVS, CDR2 FQNEAQ, per germline. V dropped 1 base and J dropped 12; count of bases not matched to a gene: 10. This CDR3 contains 15 residues. Here the CDR3 reads CASSLEGQGSRGQFF. The CDR3 DNA reads TGTGCCAGCAGCTTAGAGGGACAGGGCTCCCGAGGGCAGTTCTTC.

The CDR3 DNA sequence: TGTGCCAGTTCGCTTGGCGGCGGTAACACTGAAGCTTTCTTT. Translated: CASSLGGGNTEAFF. The chain employs TRBV6-6 and TRBJ1-1; no clear D. The length of the CDR3 is 14 residues. Germline assignment: CDR1 MNHNY and CDR2 SVGAGI (reference sequence). Trimming took off 9 bases at V and 2 bases at J, with 16 bases between the two ends.

This clone occurred once. This chain uses TRBV18 with TRBJ2-7; 7 bases fit TRBD1. J lost 0 bases, V lost 3 bases, and 8 bases had no gene match. The CDR3 length is 16 residues. Germline CDR1 reads KGHSH; CDR2 reads LQKENI. The CDR3 DNA reads as TGTGCCAGCTCACCCCTTACCGGGACAGCCTCCTACGAGCAGTACTTC. Encoded protein: CASSPLTGTASYEQYF. Full variable domain (rest looked up from reference TRBV18 and TRBJ2-7): NAGVMQNPRHLVRRRGQEARLRCSPMKGHSHVYWYRQLPEEGLKFMVYLQKENIIDESGMPKERFSAEFPKEGPSILRIQQVVRGDSAAYFCASSPLTGTASYEQYFGPGTRLTVT.

The rearrangement joins TRBV7-2 to TRBJ1-2; 7 positions agree with TRBD1. Germline V gene sequence: CDR1 SGHTA, CDR2 FQGNSA. This CDR3 comprises 18 residues. V was pared by 5 bases and J by 8 bases, with 23 bases of the junction left unmatched. CDR3 DNA: TGTGCCAGCAGCGACGTGTTGGGGCCCGGCAGGGGGTTCAAAGGCTACACCTTC. Translating it yields CASSDVLGPGRGFKGYTF.

As DNA, the CDR3 is TGTGCCAGCAGCCCCGGGACAGGGAGGCGGCCCGGGGAGCTGTTTTTT. Residues: CASSPGTGRRPGELFF. The chain links TRBV5-8 to TRBJ2-2; 9 nucleotides match TRBD1. The length of the CDR3 is 16 residues. Losses at the gene ends were 4 bases for V and 6 bases for J; bases not matched to a gene: 10. The germline V gene encodes CDR1 SGHTS and CDR2 YDEGEE.

This clone appeared a single time. The gene calls are TRBV18 and TRBJ1-4, with TRBD1 identical over 7 bases. The germline CDR1 and CDR2 sequences are KGHSH and LQKENI. J lost 4 bases, V lost 10 bases, and 6 bases had no gene match. The CDR3 spans 13 residues. The CDR3 here is CATGDSVNEKLFF. Written as DNA, the CDR3 is TGTGCCACCGGGGACAGCGTTAATGAAAAACTGTTTTTT.

The V gene is TRBV29-1, the J gene TRBJ2-3; perhaps TRBD2 as D (5 bases). Germline V gene data show CDR1 as SQVTM and CDR2 as ANQGSEA. This CDR3 contains 14 residues. Trimming took off 6 bases at V and 2 bases at J, with 15 bases between the two ends. CDR3 DNA: TGCAGCGTCCGGAGCCGGGATCTCACAGATACGCAGTATTTT. The encoded protein is CSVRSRDLTDTQYF.

The chain combines TRBV14 with TRBJ1-1; no clear D. The CDR3 extends over 11 amino acids. Germline CDR1 reads SGHDN; CDR2 reads FVKESK. V was cut by 8 bases and J by 1 base, with 5 bases left in between. CDR3: CASSRNTEAFF. The CDR3 nucleotides read TGTGCCAGCTCCAGGAACACTGAAGCTTTCTTT.

This sequence joins TRBV7-9 and TRBJ2-2; D may be TRBD1 (5 bases). CDR3 length: 14 residues. CDR1 SEHNR and CDR2 FQNEAQ come from the germline V gene (reference sequence). V was cut by 5 bases and J by 1 base, with 8 bases left in between. CDR3 in amino acids: CASSRGLNTGELFF. Written as DNA, the CDR3 is TGTGCCAGCAGCAGGGGTCTGAACACCGGGGAGCTGTTTTTT.

V usage is TRBV4-1 and J usage is TRBJ2-1; TRBD2 agrees at 8 bases. The V gene's germline CDR1 is MGHRA and CDR2 YSYEKL. The CDR3 runs 17 residues. J gave up 4 bases and V 0 bases, and 8 bases lay outside the gene matches. CDR3 loop: CASSQEGLAGLYNEQFF. In DNA form, the CDR3 reads TGCGCCAGCAGCCAAGAAGGGCTAGCGGGCCTTTACAATGAGCAGTTCTTC.